Listed below are T cell receptor beta chains from one sample, sequenced in a study of cytomegalovirus exposure and HLA in healthy donors. TCRdb keeps only in-frame clones here, not all; method: immunoSEQ multiplex PCR. This sample has 200,000 to 250,000 clones; approximately 78% occur once, and the top ten carry 2.7%. Sequenced input: PBMCs. All receptors come from a woman aged 40 to 50 in good health and CMV-seronegative. CDR3s include the opening cysteine and the closing phenylalanine or tryptophan. Fields, in order: V gene, D gene, J gene, clone size, CDR3 DNA, CDR3 protein. D genes are given only for firm matches. Rows may omit the clone size; those that give it use once, few, many or a size class.

>TRBV30|TRBD1|TRBJ1-1|NA
TGTGCCTGGAAAGCGGACAGGGGGAGGACTGAAGCTTTCTTT
CAWKADRGRTEAFF
>TRBV30|TRBD1|TRBJ1-4|once
TGTGCCTGGAGTTCGACAGGGGGGACTAATGAAAAACTGTTTTTT
CAWSSTGGTNEKLFF
>TRBV28|TRBD1|TRBJ2-1|NA
TGTGCCAGCAGTTTTTACCGGCAGGGGGCGCGCAATGAGCAGTTCTTC
CASSFYRQGARNEQFF
>TRBV25-1|TRBD1|TRBJ1-1|few
TGTGCCAGCGCTAGGTCGAGGGGGCGTTGGACTGAAGCTTTCTTT
CASARSRGRWTEAFF
>TRBV19|TRBD1|TRBJ1-5|NA
TGTGCCAGTAGTATAGAGGGGACAGGCTATGAACATCAGCCCCAGCATTTT
CASSIEGTGYEHQPQHF
>TRBV9|NA|TRBJ2-1|NA
TGTGCCAGCAGCGGAGCGGGCTCGGGCAGCTCCTACAATGAGCAGTTCTTC
CASSGAGSGSSYNEQFF
>TRBV2|NA|TRBJ1-5|NA
TGTGCCAGCAGTGTTCGAGTTGGCAATCAGCCCCAGCATTTT
CASSVRVGNQPQHF
>TRBV27|NA|TRBJ2-1|NA
TGTGCCAGCAGTTTGCAGGATAACTCCTACAATGAGCAGTTCTTC
CASSLQDNSYNEQFF
>TRBV30|NA|TRBJ2-3|NA
TGTGCCTGGAGTTGGAGGGGGCGGAAAGATACGCAGTATTTT
CAWSWRGRKDTQYF
>TRBV5-1|NA|TRBJ1-4|NA
TGCGCCAGCACCCCTACAGGGACACTTAATGAAAAACTGTTTTTT
CASTPTGTLNEKLFF
>TRBV28|TRBD1|TRBJ2-7|NA
TGTGCCAGCAGTTCCTCCGGGACAGGGTCCTACGAGCAGTACTTC
CASSSSGTGSYEQYF
>TRBV7-9|TRBD2|TRBJ2-7|NA
TGTGCCAGCAGCCCTAGCGGGACCGCCTACGAGCAGTACTTC
CASSPSGTAYEQYF
>TRBV30|NA|TRBJ1-3|NA
TGTGCCTGGAGTGTAGGCGGGGGCACCATATATTTT
CAWSVGGGTIYF
>TRBV28|NA|TRBJ2-7|NA
TGTGCCAGCTCGGCAGGGCTCCACGAGCAGTACTTC
CASSAGLHEQYF
>TRBV2|TRBD2|TRBJ2-7|NA
TGTGCCAGCAGAACTAGCGGGGGGAGCTCCTACGAGCAGTACTTC
CASRTSGGSSYEQYF
>TRBV6-6|TRBD2|TRBJ2-1|NA
TGTGCCAGCAGTTACACGGGAGGGCCACCGTTCTTC
CASSYTGGPPFF
>TRBV28|TRBD1|TRBJ1-4|NA
TGTGCCAGCAACTCGGGGGGGACAGGGTATGAAAAACTGTTTTTT
CASNSGGTGYEKLFF
>TRBV5-4|TRBD2|TRBJ2-7|few
TGTGCCAGCAGCTTGGCCGGGACTAGCGGCTACGAGCAGTACTTC
CASSLAGTSGYEQYF
>TRBV15|NA|TRBJ1-2|NA
TGTGCCACCAGCAGAGATCGCGGGGGCTACACCTTC
CATSRDRGGYTF
>TRBV7-9|TRBD2|TRBJ2-1|NA
TGTGCCAGCAGGCGGCGGGGACTAGCGATTAATGAGCAGTTCTTC
CASRRRGLAINEQFF
>TRBV11-3|TRBD1|TRBJ1-1|NA
TGTGCCAGCAGCCTAACCGGGACAGGCGGTAGGACTGAAGCTTTCTTT
CASSLTGTGGRTEAFF
>TRBV28|TRBD1|TRBJ1-5|once
TGTGCCAGCACCTTTACCGGGACAGGCTCCTCTCTGGGCAATCAGCCCCAGCATTTT
CASTFTGTGSSLGNQPQHF
>TRBV6-1|TRBD2|TRBJ2-6|NA
TGTGCCAGCAGTGCCGCGGGGGGGTTCTCTGGGGCCAACGTCCTGACTTTC
CASSAAGGFSGANVLTF
>TRBV6-1|NA|TRBJ2-7|NA
TGTGCCAGCAGTGAATTAGGGGCGAGCTACGAGCAGTACTTC
CASSELGASYEQYF
>TRBV29-1|TRBD2|TRBJ2-7|NA
TGCAGCGTTGAAGGGGAGGGGTACTACGAGCAGTACTTC
CSVEGEGYYEQYF
>TRBV19|NA|TRBJ2-1|once
TGTGCCAGTAGGCCAATCCGGGACTCTCGCTACAATGAGCAGTTCTTC
CASRPIRDSRYNEQFF
>TRBV30|NA|TRBJ1-3|NA
TGTGCCTGGAGGGGCTTGAGGGCCGCCTCTGGAAACACCATATATTTT
CAWRGLRAASGNTIYF
>TRBV25-1|TRBD1|TRBJ2-7|NA
TGTGCCAGCAGTGATTTGGCAGGGGGCCACGAGCAGTACTTC
CASSDLAGGHEQYF
>TRBV2|TRBD1|TRBJ1-2|NA
TGTGCCAGCACCATAATTACAGGGGCCCATGGCTACACCTTC
CASTIITGAHGYTF
>TRBV5-1|NA|TRBJ2-6|NA
TGCGCCAGCAGCTTGGTAGCAGCTGGGGCCAACGTCCTGACTTTC
CASSLVAAGANVLTF
>TRBV6-5|NA|TRBJ2-3|few
TGTGCCAGCGTAAGCGGACCTAGCACAGATACGCAGTATTTT
CASVSGPSTDTQYF
>TRBV7-9|NA|TRBJ2-7|once
TGTGCCAGCAGCTTAGGAGTGTCGACCTACGAGCAGTACTTC
CASSLGVSTYEQYF
>TRBV11-2|NA|TRBJ2-1|NA
TGTGCCAGCACCTGGCTGGATGAGCAGTTCTTC
CASTWLDEQFF
>TRBV5-1|TRBD2|TRBJ2-1|NA
TGCGCCAGCAGCCTCCTACTAGCGGAGGAGCAGTTCTTC
CASSLLLAEEQFF
>TRBV28|TRBD2|TRBJ2-7|NA
TGTGCCAGCAGTTTGGCGGGGGGAGAGCAGTACTTC
CASSLAGGEQYF
>TRBV4-2|NA|TRBJ1-1|once
TGTGCCAGCAGCCAAGTCCTGTCTGAAGCTTTCTTT
CASSQVLSEAFF
>TRBV10-3|TRBD1|TRBJ2-5|NA
TGTGCCGTCGGACAGGGGGGAGAGACCCAGTACTTC
CAVGQGGETQYF
>TRBV5-4|TRBD2|TRBJ2-1|NA
TGTGCCAGCAGCTTCTTTGCCGGGACTAGCAGATACAATGAGCAGTTCTTC
CASSFFAGTSRYNEQFF
>TRBV19|TRBD1|TRBJ2-3|NA
TGTGCCAGTAGTAGACTAGGGACAGGGGGCCCAGATACGCAGTATTTT
CASSRLGTGGPDTQYF
>TRBV5-8|TRBD1|TRBJ2-1|NA
TGTGCCAGCAGCGCCGGGACAGGGCCCTACAATGAGCAGTTCTTC
CASSAGTGPYNEQFF
>TRBV2|TRBD1|TRBJ1-6|NA
TGTGCCAGCAGCGGGACAGCTGTCTCCTATAATTCACCCCTCCACTTT
CASSGTAVSYNSPLHF
>TRBV2|TRBD1|TRBJ2-5|once
TGTGCCAGCAGAAGACAGGGATTGAAATCAGAGACCCAGTACTTC
CASRRQGLKSETQYF
>TRBV28|NA|TRBJ2-7|NA
TGTGCCAGCAGCCGTATTGGGGGCGGTATCAACGAGCAGTACTTC
CASSRIGGGINEQYF
>TRBV4-1|TRBD1|TRBJ1-3|NA
TGCGCCAGCAGCCAAGCACCGCAGACAGGGGCTGCTGGAAACACCATATATTTT
CASSQAPQTGAAGNTIYF
>TRBV4-1|NA|TRBJ1-5|NA
TGCGCCAGCAGCCAAGGGGAGGGGGATCAGCCCCAGCATTTT
CASSQGEGDQPQHF
>TRBV4-2|NA|TRBJ2-1|NA
TGTGCCAGCAGCCAAGTTTCAGAAGAGAGGGGGGAGCAGTTCTTC
CASSQVSEERGEQFF
>TRBV11-2|NA|TRBJ1-1|NA
TGTGCCAGCAGCCCCGGGGGGGCGAACACTGAAGCTTTCTTT
CASSPGGANTEAFF
>TRBV7-2|NA|TRBJ2-3|NA
TGTGCCAGCAGCTTACAGGGAGCGGGTTTAGATACGCAGTATTTT
CASSLQGAGLDTQYF
>TRBV7-9|TRBD1|TRBJ2-3|NA
TGTGCCAGCAGCAGACAGGGTCGGGCAGATACGCAGTATTTT
CASSRQGRADTQYF
>TRBV5-6|NA|TRBJ2-1|NA
TGTGCCAGCAGCTCCGGGACTCTCCTCTACAATGAGCAGTTCTTC
CASSSGTLLYNEQFF
>TRBV15|NA|TRBJ1-1|once
TGTGCCACCAGCAGAGTCGGAGGGGTCTCTACAGCTTTCTTT
CATSRVGGVSTAFF
>TRBV25-1|NA|TRBJ1-2|NA
TGTGCCAGCAGTCAGAATTTCGTTACCTATGGCTACACCTTC
CASSQNFVTYGYTF
>TRBV6-6|NA|TRBJ1-5|NA
TGTGCCAGCAGTTACTTAATATTGAATTCCGGTCAGCCCCAGCATTTT
CASSYLILNSGQPQHF